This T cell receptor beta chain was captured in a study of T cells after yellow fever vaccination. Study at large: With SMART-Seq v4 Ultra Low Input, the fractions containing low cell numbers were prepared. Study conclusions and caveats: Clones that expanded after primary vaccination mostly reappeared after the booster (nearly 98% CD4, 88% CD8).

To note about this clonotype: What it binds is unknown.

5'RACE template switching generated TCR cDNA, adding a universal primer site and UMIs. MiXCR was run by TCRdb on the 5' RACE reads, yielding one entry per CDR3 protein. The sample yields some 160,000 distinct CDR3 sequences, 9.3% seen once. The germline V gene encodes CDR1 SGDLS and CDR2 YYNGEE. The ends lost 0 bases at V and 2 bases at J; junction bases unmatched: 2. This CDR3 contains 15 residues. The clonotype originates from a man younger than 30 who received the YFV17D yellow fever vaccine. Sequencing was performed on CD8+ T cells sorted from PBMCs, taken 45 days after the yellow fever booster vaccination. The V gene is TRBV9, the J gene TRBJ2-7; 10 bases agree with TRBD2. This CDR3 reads CASSVGSGGAYEQYF. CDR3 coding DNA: TGTGCCAGCAGCGTAGGGAGCGGGGGGGCCTACGAGCAGTACTTC.